Listed here are 3 T cell receptor beta chains from one sample, sequenced in a study of blood T cell repertoires in COVID-19. Libraries were prepared by immunoSEQ multiplex PCR; TCRdb keeps only in-frame clonotypes and omits some of them. The profile covers 30,000 to 45,000 clones, with nearly 90% appearing a single time and roughly a third taken by the ten largest. Input material: peripheral blood. These receptors came from a man between 65 and 85 years old with active COVID-19.

This chain connects TRBV4-3 to TRBJ2-7, with 10 bases aligning to TRBD2. Germline loops: CDR1 LGHNA, CDR2 YSLEER. CDR3 length equals 15 residues. The J segment lost 4 bases and the V segment lost 3 bases, leaving 6 bases of the junction unmatched. The CDR3 DNA sequence: TGCGCCAGCAGCCAGGGGAGCGGGGGGGGATACGAGCAGTACTTC. It encodes CASSQGSGGGYEQYF.

V usage is TRBV6-2 or TRBV6-3 and J usage is TRBJ1-6; D is perhaps TRBD1 (6 bases). The CDR3 covers 15 residues. Germline V CDR1 and CDR2: MNHEY, SVGEGT. The V end lost 3 bases, the J end lost 7 bases, and 13 bases lay between the germline ends. The CDR3 loop reads CASSYLGGANSPLHF. The CDR3 DNA reads as TGTGCCAGCAGTTATTTAGGGGGTGCCAATTCACCCCTCCACTTT.

Only a few counts were recorded for this clone. The chain recombines TRBV7-9 with TRBJ2-1; 11 positions agree with TRBD2. CDR1 SEHNR and CDR2 FQNEAQ come from the germline V gene (reference sequence). V lost 5 bases to trimming and J lost 9 bases; unmatched junction nucleotides: 18. This CDR3 has 18 residues. CDR3 coding DNA: TGTGCCAGCAGCGAACAATCGATTAGCGGGAGGGTTTCACGTGAGCAGTTCTTC. The encoded protein is CASSEQSISGRVSREQFF.